The rows below give T cell receptor beta chains drawn from one sample of a study of cytomegalovirus exposure and HLA in healthy donors. Assay: immunoSEQ multiplex PCR; the TCRdb copy retains only in-frame clones and omits some. The sample lists some 140,000 clones; approximately 80% were seen once. Sequencing used PBMCs. These receptors all stem from a male donor in good health and CMV-seropositive. The CDR3 runs from the conserved cysteine through the conserved F or W. The D gene is left open where the match is weak. The size of a clone is reported for some rows only, either as once, few or many, or as a class for expanded clones.

V: TRBV27; J: TRBJ2-1; D: .; size: .; CDR3: CASSLTSGVSSYNEQFF; DNA: TGTGCCAGCAGTCTGACCTCAGGGGTCTCCTCCTACAATGAGCAGTTCTTC
V: TRBV5-6; J: TRBJ1-2; D: .; size: .; CDR3: CASSLPDRPYGYTF; DNA: TGTGCCAGCAGCTTGCCGGACAGACCCTATGGCTACACCTTC
V: TRBV16; J: TRBJ2-3; D: .; size: .; CDR3: CASSQYWQDTQYF; DNA: TGTGCCAGCAGCCAATATTGGCAGGATACGCAGTATTTT
V: TRBV10-3; J: TRBJ2-3; D: TRBD2; size: .; CDR3: CAISDRGVSTDTQYF; DNA: TGTGCCATCAGTGATCGGGGGGTCAGCACAGATACGCAGTATTTT
V: TRBV19; J: TRBJ2-7; D: TRBD2; size: .; CDR3: CASSIVAGPSYEQYF; DNA: TGTGCCAGTAGTATTGTAGCGGGGCCATCCTACGAGCAGTACTTC
V: TRBV7-8; J: TRBJ2-7; D: TRBD1; size: .; CDR3: CASSARSGTGGLMIYEQYF; DNA: TGTGCCAGCAGCGCCCGCTCCGGGACAGGGGGCCTTATGATCTACGAGCAGTACTTC
V: TRBV7-8; J: TRBJ1-6; D: TRBD1; size: .; CDR3: CASSLLLGTGDRENSPLHF; DNA: TGTGCCAGCAGCTTATTATTGGGAACCGGCGACAGGGAGAATTCACCCCTCCACTTT
V: TRBV9; J: TRBJ2-7; D: .; size: few; CDR3: CASSVEGSLTNQQYF; DNA: TGTGCCAGCAGCGTAGAAGGCTCCCTGACTAACCAGCAGTACTTC
V: TRBV19; J: TRBJ1-5; D: .; size: .; CDR3: CASSIGGTSNQPQHF; DNA: TGTGCCAGTAGTATCGGCGGGACGAGCAATCAGCCCCAGCATTTT
V: TRBV19; J: TRBJ2-7; D: TRBD1; size: .; CDR3: CASSPTGSSYEQYF; DNA: TGTGCCAGTAGCCCGACAGGGAGCTCCTACGAGCAGTACTTC
V: TRBV27; J: TRBJ2-2; D: .; size: .; CDR3: CASSFHLAAGELFF; DNA: TGTGCCAGCAGTTTCCATCTTGCGGCCGGGGAGCTGTTTTTT
V: TRBV7-6; J: TRBJ2-2; D: .; size: few; CDR3: CASSPPDRTNTGELFF; DNA: TGTGCCAGCAGCCCCCCGGACAGAACGAACACCGGGGAGCTGTTTTTT
V: TRBV4-1; J: TRBJ2-5; D: TRBD2; size: .; CDR3: CASSQELAGAETQYF; DNA: TGCGCCAGCAGCCAAGAGCTAGCGGGGGCCGAGACCCAGTACTTC
V: TRBV27; J: TRBJ2-7; D: TRBD2; size: .; CDR3: CASSFSGGPYEQYF; DNA: TGTGCCAGCAGTTTCAGCGGGGGACCCTACGAGCAGTACTTC
V: TRBV18; J: TRBJ1-2; D: .; size: .; CDR3: CASSPRQTVVSYGYTF; DNA: TGTGCCAGCTCACCACGGCAGACAGTAGTCTCCTATGGCTACACCTTC
V: TRBV29-1; J: TRBJ2-1; D: TRBD2; size: .; CDR3: CSVTREDGGADNEQFF; DNA: TGCAGCGTCACAAGGGAGGACGGGGGGGCGGACAATGAGCAGTTCTTC
V: TRBV7-9; J: TRBJ1-2; D: .; size: .; CDR3: CASSLDGGGGYTF; DNA: TGTGCCAGCAGCTTAGACGGTGGCGGGGGCTACACCTTC
V: TRBV27; J: TRBJ2-7; D: TRBD2; size: .; CDR3: CASSFLAGPYEQYF; DNA: TGTGCCAGCAGTTTCCTAGCGGGGCCCTACGAGCAGTACTTC
V: TRBV9; J: TRBJ2-3; D: TRBD2; size: .; CDR3: CASSVGLAGMPDTQYF; DNA: TGTGCCAGCAGCGTGGGACTAGCGGGGATGCCAGATACGCAGTATTTT
V: TRBV7-6; J: TRBJ2-5; D: .; size: .; CDR3: CASRQFAGQETQYF; DNA: TGTGCCAGCAGACAATTCGCCGGGCAAGAGACCCAGTACTTC
V: TRBV6-5; J: TRBJ1-4; D: .; size: .; CDR3: CASSIQGLHEKLFF; DNA: TGTGCCAGCAGTATCCAGGGACTACATGAAAAACTGTTTTTT
V: TRBV6-5; J: TRBJ1-2; D: .; size: .; CDR3: CASKPGEGVSYGYTF; DNA: TGTGCCAGCAAGCCTGGGGAGGGGGTAAGCTATGGCTACACCTTC